What follows are 18 T cell receptor beta chains derived from one specimen sequenced in a study of T cells after yellow fever vaccination. TCRdb re-derived calls from the 5' RACE reads in MiXCR, one entry per CDR3 protein. The sample has approximately 300,000 distinct CDR3 sequences; around 7% are singletons. The sequencing here drew on PBMCs, taken roughly 47 days after the first yellow fever vaccination. These receptors were collected from a man between 18 and 29 years old who received the YFV17D yellow fever vaccine.

The chain combines TRBV7-2 with TRBJ2-7; D gene uncertain. With 1 base removed from V and 2 bases from J, the gap between germline ends came to 6 bases. The germline gives CDR1 SGHTA, CDR2 FQGNSA. The CDR3 length is 13 residues. The DNA of the CDR3 is TGTGCCAGCAGCTTAGTCGAAACCTACGAGCAGTACTTC. Translated, it gives CASSLVETYEQYF.

The rearrangement joins TRBV7-9 to TRBJ1-5; D might be TRBD1 (5 bases). Germline-derived CDR1 and CDR2 are SEHNR and FQNEAQ (reference sequence). The CDR3 totals 15 residues. Trimming left V 8 bases short and J 7 bases short, with 21 bases between. The DNA of the CDR3 is TGTGCCAGCTCCCCTGCTCGGGGGGGGACGCAGCCCCAGCATTTT. Translated: CASSPARGGTQPQHF.

This clonotype has just a few counts. The rearrangement links TRBV20-1 to TRBJ2-5, with D tentatively TRBD1 or TRBD2 (6 bases each). The V end was cut by 3 bases, the J end by 2 bases, with 16 bases between. Per germline, CDR1 DFQATT and CDR2 SNEGSKA (reference sequence). The CDR3 has 15 amino acids. DNA of the CDR3: TGCAGTGCTAGGGCGGGACACCGACTACAAGAGACCCAGTACTTC. It translates to CSARAGHRLQETQYF.

V and J are TRBV4-2 and TRBJ1-6; the D gene is possibly TRBD1 (5 bases). V lost 1 base and J 9 bases, leaving 10 bases between the germline ends. CDR3 size: 14 residues. Germline lookup yields CDR1 LGHNA and CDR2 YNFKEQ. The CDR3 loop is CASSQAREGSPLHF. As DNA, the CDR3 is TGTGCCAGCAGCCAAGCCAGGGAGGGTTCACCCCTCCACTTT.

V and J are TRBV5-4 and TRBJ2-1, with D possibly TRBD1 on 5 matching bases. This CDR3 has 14 residues. Per the germline V gene, CDR1 is SGHNT and CDR2 is YYREEE (reference sequence). Trimming cost V 2 bases and J 14 bases, with 20 bases left between them. In DNA form, the CDR3 reads TGTGCCAGCAGCTTAATAGGGGCGCGGATGAGTGAGTTCTTC. Amino acids: CASSLIGARMSEFF.

There are a few counts of this clonotype. The V call is TRBV11-2, the J call TRBJ2-1, with D unresolved. Germline V gives CDR1 SGHAT, CDR2 FQNNGV. CDR3 length: 18 amino acids. V was cut by 5 bases and J by 3 bases, with 23 bases left in between. The CDR3 DNA is TGTGCCAGCAGCCCAAGTTCCTGGGCAAGGGCCAACTACAATGAGCAGTTCTTC. Its translation: CASSPSSWARANYNEQFF. The whole variable domain, remainder taken from reference TRBV11-2 and TRBJ2-1, is EAGVAQSPRYKIIEKRQSVAFWCNPISGHATLYWYQQILGQGPKLLIQFQNNGVVDDSQLPKDRFSAERLKGVDSTLKIQPAKLEDSAVYLCASSPSSWARANYNEQFFGPGTRLTVL.

This clonotype has only a few counts. This chain connects TRBV27 to TRBJ2-2; 9 bases map to TRBD2. Germline-derived CDR1 and CDR2 are MNHEY and SMNVEV (reference sequence). The CDR3 is 15 residues long. J was trimmed by 6 bases and V by 3 bases; bases with no gene match: 5. The CDR3 sequence is CASSFSGGSPGELFF. The CDR3 DNA reads as TGTGCCAGCAGTTTTAGCGGGGGCTCTCCCGGGGAGCTGTTTTTT.

This clonotype was counted at least ten times. V is TRBV7-2 and J is TRBJ2-2; D assignment may be TRBD1 or TRBD2 (5 bases each). The V and J ends lost 1 base and 2 bases respectively, with 8 bases between them. Germline V gives CDR1 SGHTA, CDR2 FQGNSA. This CDR3 has 15 amino acids. CDR3 residues: CASSLGGANTGELFF. In DNA form, the CDR3 reads TGTGCCAGCAGCTTAGGAGGGGCCAACACCGGGGAGCTGTTTTTT.

The rearrangement joins TRBV7-2 to TRBJ2-5; D gene ambiguous. The CDR3 consists of 13 residues. CDR1 is SGHTA and CDR2 is FQGNSA in the germline V gene. Trimming removed 8 bases from V and 3 bases from J, with 13 bases in between. This CDR3 reads CASAKSVKETQYF. CDR3 sequence (DNA): TGTGCCAGCGCCAAAAGCGTGAAAGAGACCCAGTACTTC.

This clonotype was observed at least ten times. The chain recombines TRBV5-6 with TRBJ2-5; D possibly uses TRBD1 or TRBD2 (6 bases each). CDR1 is SGHDT and CDR2 is YYEEEE in the germline V gene. The CDR3 totals 14 residues. The V end lost 4 bases, the J end lost 4 bases, and 14 bases lay between the germline ends. CDR3 DNA: TGTGCCAGCAGCCCACAGGGAGGTGGAGAGACCCAGTACTTC. This encodes CASSPQGGGETQYF. The whole variable domain, remainder taken from reference TRBV5-6 and TRBJ2-5, is DAGVTQSPTHLIKTRGQQVTLRCSPKSGHDTVSWYQQALGQGPQFIFQYYEEEERQRGNFPDRFSGHQFPNYSSELNVNALLLGDSALYLCASSPQGGGETQYFGPGTRLLVL.

V gene TRBV3-1 combines with J gene TRBJ2-5; the match to TRBD2 covers 7 bases. V was pared by 5 bases and J by 5 bases, with 5 bases of the junction left unmatched. CDR1 and CDR2 from the germline V gene are LGHDT and YNNKEL (reference sequence). CDR3 size: 13 residues. CDR3 bases: TGTGCCAGCAGCGCGACTAGCCGGGAGACCCAGTACTTC. Translating gives CASSATSRETQYF.

This clonotype was found many times. The V call is TRBV29-1, the J call TRBJ2-3; 8 positions match TRBD2. Germline CDR1 SQVTM, CDR2 ANQGSEA. The CDR3 loop spans 12 amino acids. J was trimmed by 6 bases and V by 7 bases; bases with no gene match: 6. DNA of the CDR3: TGCAGCGCCGCGCGGGGGGCCGATACGCAGTATTTT. This gives the protein CSAARGADTQYF.

The chain is built from TRBV5-1 and TRBJ2-3; possibly TRBD1 or TRBD2 for D (5 bases each). Germline-derived CDR1 and CDR2 are SGHRS and YFSETQ. V lost 4 bases and J 2 bases, leaving 14 bases between the germline ends. This CDR3 is built from 15 residues. CDR3 loop: CASSPPGSHTDTQYF. CDR3 sequence (DNA): TGCGCCAGCAGCCCCCCAGGGAGCCACACAGATACGCAGTATTTT.

This clonotype was observed a handful of times. This chain links TRBV24-1 with TRBJ1-1; weak D call: TRBD1 (5 bases). V gave up 9 bases and J gave up 4 bases, with 14 bases separating them. From germline, CDR1 is KGHDR and CDR2 SFDVKD. This CDR3 spans 13 amino acids. CDR3 residues: CATEAGTVTEAFF. In nucleotides, the CDR3 is TGTGCCACCGAGGCAGGGACTGTCACTGAAGCTTTCTTT.

The genes are TRBV4-3 and TRBJ2-7; D gene uncertain. The CDR3 contains 15 residues. Germline V gene data show CDR1 as LGHNA and CDR2 as YSLEER. V was pared by 0 bases and J by 4 bases, with 13 bases between. The CDR3 coding sequence is TGCGCCAGCAGCCAAGATCAAGGGCCGAGGTACGAGCAGTACTTC. It translates to CASSQDQGPRYEQYF.

This clonotype appeared a few times. This chain uses TRBV20-1 with TRBJ2-7; D is possibly TRBD2 (5 bases). This CDR3 spans 11 amino acids. Between the trimmed V and J ends, which lost 6 bases and 5 bases, there was a span of 11 bases. Per germline, CDR1 DFQATT and CDR2 SNEGSKA (reference sequence). The DNA for the CDR3 is TGCAGTGCGCTAGCCGTGAACGAGCAGTACGTC. Its protein product is CSALAVNEQYV.

This chain uses TRBV12-3 or TRBV12-4 with TRBJ1-2; no definite D call. The CDR3 loop spans 15 amino acids. V dropped 4 bases and J dropped 4 bases, with 16 bases sitting between them. The CDR3 DNA reads as TGTGCCAGCAGTTCCCCCAATCAGGCATTCTATGGCTACACCTTC. Translation gives CASSSPNQAFYGYTF.

This clonotype has a count of ten or more. The chain links TRBV27 to TRBJ1-2; 9 nucleotides agree with TRBD1. This CDR3 is built from 15 residues. The ends lost 3 bases at V and 7 bases at J; junction bases unmatched: 9. The germline V gene has CDR1 MNHEY and CDR2 SMNVEV (reference sequence). The CDR3 protein is CASSFTRTGEFGYTF. The CDR3 region has the DNA TGTGCCAGCAGTTTCACAAGGACAGGGGAGTTTGGCTACACCTTC.